The entry below gives a single T cell receptor beta chain sequence along with its context. Its antigen is not identified. The source of the sample is a study of shared clonotypes between healthy human individuals. V was shortened by 4 bases and J by 7 bases, with 19 bases between the two germline ends. Germline V lookup: CDR1 MNHEY, CDR2 SMNVEV (reference sequence). This CDR3 is built from 15 residues. Every immunoSEQ plate was one replicate of a subset's evenly spread DNA. This table comes from immunoSEQ multiplex PCR, and its TCRdb copy is limited to in-frame clones, with some not included. The sample includes about 700,000 clones, around 72% of them seen just once. General study points: Generation probabilities were higher for clonotypes shared across all four sorted-subset donors than for unshared ones.

The sequence derives from a woman aged 30 to 39 in good health. V and J are TRBV27 and TRBJ1-2; perhaps TRBD1 as D (5 bases). The sequencing input was memory CD4+ T cells sorted from blood. The subset here: CD45RA-negative fraction. The CDR3 loop is CASSSSPLGVRGYTF. The CDR3 nucleotides read TGTGCCAGCAGTTCCTCCCCCCTGGGGGTTCGTGGCTACACCTTC.